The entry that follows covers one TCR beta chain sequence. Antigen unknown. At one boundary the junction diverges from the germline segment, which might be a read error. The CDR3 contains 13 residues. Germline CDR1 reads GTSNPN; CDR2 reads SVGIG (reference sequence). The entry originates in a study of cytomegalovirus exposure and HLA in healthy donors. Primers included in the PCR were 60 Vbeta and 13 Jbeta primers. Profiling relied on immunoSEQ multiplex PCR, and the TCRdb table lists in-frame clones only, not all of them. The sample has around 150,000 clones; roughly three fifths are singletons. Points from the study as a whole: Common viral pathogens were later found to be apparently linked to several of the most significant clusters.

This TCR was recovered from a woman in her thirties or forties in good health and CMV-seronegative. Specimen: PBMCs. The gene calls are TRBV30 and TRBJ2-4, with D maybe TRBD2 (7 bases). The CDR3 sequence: CAWSVQIRGGRNF. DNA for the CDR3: TGTGCCTGGAGTGTACAGATAAGGGGGGGAAGGAACTTC.